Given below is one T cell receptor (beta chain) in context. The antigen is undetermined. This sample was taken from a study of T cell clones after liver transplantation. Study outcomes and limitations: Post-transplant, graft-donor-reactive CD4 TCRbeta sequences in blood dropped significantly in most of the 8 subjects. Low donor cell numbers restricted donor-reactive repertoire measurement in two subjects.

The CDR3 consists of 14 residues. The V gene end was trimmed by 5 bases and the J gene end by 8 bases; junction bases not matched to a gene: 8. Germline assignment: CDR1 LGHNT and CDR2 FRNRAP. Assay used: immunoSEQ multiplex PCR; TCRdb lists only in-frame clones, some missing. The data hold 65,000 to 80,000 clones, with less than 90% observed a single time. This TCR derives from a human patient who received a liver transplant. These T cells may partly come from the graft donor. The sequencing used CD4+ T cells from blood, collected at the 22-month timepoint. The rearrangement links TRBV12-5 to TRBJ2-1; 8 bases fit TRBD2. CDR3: CASGPSGGRDEQFF. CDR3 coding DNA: TGTGCTAGTGGTCCCAGCGGGGGCCGGGATGAGCAGTTCTTC.